These T cell receptor beta chains were read from a single sample in a study of high-grade serous ovarian cancer treatment subgroups. Generated by immunoSEQ multiplex PCR, the TCRdb table keeps only in-frame clones and is missing some. The sample shows 930 or so clones, approximately 63% of them seen only once. The sample consisted of tumor tissue. All receptors derive from a human donor with high-grade serous ovarian cancer. The CDR3 runs from the conserved cysteine through the conserved F or W. The D gene is left open where the match is weak. Clone size is stated in some rows and not others, as once, few, many or a class when expanded.

clone size: few; D gene: NA; J gene: TRBJ1-1; V gene: TRBV9; CDR3 DNA: TGTGCCAGCAGCGTTGATACGCGCTCTGAAGCTTTCTTT; CDR3 protein: CASSVDTRSEAFF
clone size: NA; D gene: NA; J gene: TRBJ2-5; V gene: TRBV7-9; CDR3 DNA: TGTGCCAGCAGTCCGTCCGGGAGCGAAGAGACCCAGTACTTC; CDR3 protein: CASSPSGSEETQYF
clone size: few; D gene: TRBD2; J gene: TRBJ2-7; V gene: TRBV7-9; CDR3 DNA: TGTGCCAGCACCAATGGGACTAGCGGGGGGCCGTGGTTTCGAGAGCAGTACTTC; CDR3 protein: CASTNGTSGGPWFREQYF
clone size: NA; D gene: TRBD1; J gene: TRBJ1-1; V gene: TRBV29-1; CDR3 DNA: TGCAGCGGCGCCCGGGACAGGGAACCCATGAACACTGAAGCTTTCTTT; CDR3 protein: CSGARDREPMNTEAFF
clone size: NA; D gene: NA; J gene: TRBJ1-2; V gene: TRBV11-3; CDR3 DNA: TGTGCCAGCAGTTCCCGGGACGTAAATGGCTACACCTTC; CDR3 protein: CASSSRDVNGYTF
clone size: NA; D gene: NA; J gene: TRBJ2-1; V gene: TRBV9; CDR3 DNA: TGTGCCGGCAGCTCGAGGGGGGACGGGAGTGAGCAGTTCTTC; CDR3 protein: CAGSSRGDGSEQFF
clone size: NA; D gene: TRBD1; J gene: TRBJ2-1; V gene: TRBV30; CDR3 DNA: TGTGCCTGGAGTAGTGACAGGGGCTACAATGAGCAGTTCTTC; CDR3 protein: CAWSSDRGYNEQFF
clone size: few; D gene: TRBD2; J gene: TRBJ2-7; V gene: TRBV11-3; CDR3 DNA: TGTGCCAGCAGCCCGAACCTAGCGGGGCCCTACGAGGAGCAGTACTTC; CDR3 protein: CASSPNLAGPYEEQYF
clone size: NA; D gene: TRBD2; J gene: TRBJ2-3; V gene: TRBV9; CDR3 DNA: TGTGCCAGCAGCGGAGCTAGCGCGGGGGTGGATACGCAGTATTTT; CDR3 protein: CASSGASAGVDTQYF
clone size: NA; D gene: NA; J gene: TRBJ2-2; V gene: TRBV7-2; CDR3 DNA: TGTGCCAGCAGTCCGTCCCCCGGGGAAAACACCGGGGAGCTGTTTTTT; CDR3 protein: CASSPSPGENTGELFF
clone size: NA; D gene: NA; J gene: TRBJ2-1; V gene: TRBV29-1; CDR3 DNA: TGCAGCGTTCCATGGGTAGCCTCCTACAATGAGCAGTTCTTC; CDR3 protein: CSVPWVASYNEQFF
clone size: NA; D gene: NA; J gene: TRBJ2-7; V gene: TRBV7-2; CDR3 DNA: TGTGCCAGCAGCCTCCTTAGCGGAAAAACCTACGAGCAGTACTTC; CDR3 protein: CASSLLSGKTYEQYF
clone size: NA; D gene: TRBD1; J gene: TRBJ2-3; V gene: TRBV18; CDR3 DNA: TGTGCCAGCTCACCAATTTGGGGACAGACTGAAACTAGCACAGATACGCAGTATTTT; CDR3 protein: CASSPIWGQTETSTDTQYF
clone size: NA; D gene: NA; J gene: TRBJ2-3; V gene: TRBV11-3; CDR3 DNA: TGTGCCAGCAGCCTGGGACTGCCCAGCACAGATACGCAGTATTTT; CDR3 protein: CASSLGLPSTDTQYF
clone size: large; D gene: NA; J gene: TRBJ1-1; V gene: TRBV7-6; CDR3 DNA: TGTGCCACTGCCAAGTGGGGCACTGAAGCTTTCTTT; CDR3 protein: CATAKWGTEAFF
clone size: NA; D gene: TRBD1; J gene: TRBJ1-1; V gene: TRBV29-1; CDR3 DNA: TGCAGCGTCACAGGGGGGACCAACACTGAAGCTTTCTTT; CDR3 protein: CSVTGGTNTEAFF
clone size: NA; D gene: NA; J gene: TRBJ1-1; V gene: TRBV4-1; CDR3 DNA: TGCGCCAGCAGCCAGCTTCCAGGGGTTGTGAGTGAAGCTTTCTTT; CDR3 protein: CASSQLPGVVSEAFF
clone size: NA; D gene: TRBD2; J gene: TRBJ2-7; V gene: TRBV7-3; CDR3 DNA: TGTGCCAGCAGCATTAGCGGGAGTTACGAGCAGTACTTC; CDR3 protein: CASSISGSYEQYF
clone size: NA; D gene: NA; J gene: TRBJ2-3; V gene: TRBV4-1; CDR3 DNA: TGCGCCAGCAGCCAAGGGAGCGGACGGAGCACAGATACGCAGTATTTT; CDR3 protein: CASSQGSGRSTDTQYF
clone size: NA; D gene: NA; J gene: TRBJ1-1; V gene: TRBV6-5; CDR3 DNA: TGTGCCAGCAGTTACGGGGTCGGCACTGAAGCTTTCTTT; CDR3 protein: CASSYGVGTEAFF
clone size: few; D gene: TRBD2; J gene: TRBJ2-1; V gene: TRBV11-2; CDR3 DNA: TGTGCCAGCAGCCGCCCCTCGCGGGAGGGCGATGAGCAGTTCTTC; CDR3 protein: CASSRPSREGDEQFF
clone size: once; D gene: NA; J gene: TRBJ1-1; V gene: TRBV5-6; CDR3 DNA: TGTGCCAGCAGCTTGTTCTCAGGAAGTAGTTCCCATGAAGCTTTCTTT; CDR3 protein: CASSLFSGSSSHEAFF
clone size: once; D gene: NA; J gene: TRBJ2-5; V gene: TRBV27; CDR3 DNA: TGTGCCAGCAGACCTTGGGGGCCAGGTGAGCAGTACTTC; CDR3 protein: CASRPWGPGEQYF
clone size: NA; D gene: TRBD2; J gene: TRBJ2-1; V gene: TRBV7-9; CDR3 DNA: TGTGCCAGCACCTTAAGCGGGAGTTTGTATGAGCAGTTCTTC; CDR3 protein: CASTLSGSLYEQFF
clone size: NA; D gene: TRBD2; J gene: TRBJ2-7; V gene: TRBV2; CDR3 DNA: TGTGCCAGCAGTGCCCCGGGACTAGTCGAGCAGTACTTC; CDR3 protein: CASSAPGLVEQYF
clone size: NA; D gene: NA; J gene: TRBJ2-5; V gene: TRBV7-2; CDR3 DNA: TGTGCCAGCAGCTTACAGGCCGGGGAGACCCAGTACTTC; CDR3 protein: CASSLQAGETQYF
clone size: NA; D gene: NA; J gene: TRBJ2-1; V gene: TRBV9; CDR3 DNA: TGTGCCAGCAGCGTAGGTACGGAAGGGGGTTTTGTGGGTGAGCAGTTCTTC; CDR3 protein: CASSVGTEGGFVGEQFF
clone size: few; D gene: NA; J gene: TRBJ1-1; V gene: TRBV19; CDR3 DNA: TGTGCCAGTAGTATCCAGGGCTCGGAGAACACTGAAGCTTTCTTT; CDR3 protein: CASSIQGSENTEAFF
clone size: few; D gene: NA; J gene: TRBJ1-1; V gene: TRBV14; CDR3 DNA: TGTGCCAGCAGCCTGGGGTTAGGCACTGAAGCTTTCTTT; CDR3 protein: CASSLGLGTEAFF
clone size: NA; D gene: NA; J gene: TRBJ1-6; V gene: TRBV27; CDR3 DNA: TGTGCCAGCAGTTTTGGGAGGTTGGGACTTGGGTATAATTCACCCCTCCACTTT; CDR3 protein: CASSFGRLGLGYNSPLHF
clone size: NA; D gene: NA; J gene: TRBJ2-3; V gene: TRBV6-6; CDR3 DNA: TGTGCCAGCAGTCCAGGGCCAGATACGCAGTATTTT; CDR3 protein: CASSPGPDTQYF
clone size: NA; D gene: NA; J gene: TRBJ1-1; V gene: TRBV5-1; CDR3 DNA: TGCGCCAGCAGCCCGCAAATGGCGGGTCTCGGAAACACTGAAGCTTTCTTT; CDR3 protein: CASSPQMAGLGNTEAFF
clone size: NA; D gene: TRBD2; J gene: TRBJ2-5; V gene: TRBV5-1; CDR3 DNA: TGCGCCAGCAGCTTGATCGGCGGGGGAACCCAAGAGACCCAGTACTTC; CDR3 protein: CASSLIGGGTQETQYF
clone size: NA; D gene: TRBD1; J gene: TRBJ2-3; V gene: TRBV27; CDR3 DNA: TGTGCCAGCAGTTGGCGGACAGGTAGCACAGATACGCAGTATTTT; CDR3 protein: CASSWRTGSTDTQYF
clone size: few; D gene: TRBD1; J gene: TRBJ1-2; V gene: TRBV30; CDR3 DNA: TGTGCCTGGAGAGGACAGGGGAGTGACGGCTACACCTTC; CDR3 protein: CAWRGQGSDGYTF
clone size: NA; D gene: TRBD2; J gene: TRBJ2-1; V gene: TRBV19; CDR3 DNA: TGTGCCAGTAGTATAACCCTAGGACTAGGATCGGGTGAGCAGTTCTTC; CDR3 protein: CASSITLGLGSGEQFF
clone size: NA; D gene: NA; J gene: TRBJ1-2; V gene: TRBV7-9; CDR3 DNA: TGTGCCAGCAGCTTAGGGGTAGTGAACTATGGCTACACCTTC; CDR3 protein: CASSLGVVNYGYTF
clone size: once; D gene: NA; J gene: TRBJ1-4; V gene: TRBV10-3; CDR3 DNA: TGTGCCATCAGTGAGTCGACGGGGGCAGGGGAAAAACTGTTTTTT; CDR3 protein: CAISESTGAGEKLFF
clone size: NA; D gene: NA; J gene: TRBJ2-2; V gene: TRBV4-3; CDR3 DNA: TGCGCCAGCAGCCAAGATTTAATGGGGGGCGGCACCGGGGAGCTGTTTTTT; CDR3 protein: CASSQDLMGGGTGELFF
clone size: few; D gene: NA; J gene: TRBJ1-2; V gene: TRBV21-1; CDR3 DNA: TGTGCCAGCAGCACGAAGGGGCCCAGAGGGGGCTACACCTTC; CDR3 protein: CASSTKGPRGGYTF
clone size: NA; D gene: NA; J gene: TRBJ1-6; V gene: TRBV7-9; CDR3 DNA: TGTGCCAGCAGCTTATCAGACACATTTAATTCACCCCTCCACTTT; CDR3 protein: CASSLSDTFNSPLHF
clone size: once; D gene: TRBD2; J gene: TRBJ2-5; V gene: TRBV6-6; CDR3 DNA: TGTGCCAGCAGACCCCTACTAGCGGTTCAAGAGACCCAGTACTTC; CDR3 protein: CASRPLLAVQETQYF
clone size: once; D gene: NA; J gene: TRBJ2-7; V gene: TRBV27; CDR3 DNA: TGTGCCAGCAGTCGGGACGGCCGTTCCTACGAGCAGTACTTC; CDR3 protein: CASSRDGRSYEQYF
clone size: NA; D gene: TRBD2; J gene: TRBJ2-3; V gene: TRBV7-9; CDR3 DNA: TGTGCCAGCAGCTCCCTTAGCGGGGGGGGAGATACGCAGTATTTT; CDR3 protein: CASSSLSGGGDTQYF
clone size: NA; D gene: TRBD2; J gene: TRBJ2-1; V gene: TRBV15; CDR3 DNA: TGTGCCACCAGCAGAATCCGGACTAGCGGGAGTCGGGGTAGTTCCTACAATGAGCAGTTCTTC; CDR3 protein: CATSRIRTSGSRGSSYNEQFF
clone size: NA; D gene: NA; J gene: TRBJ1-6; V gene: TRBV5-1; CDR3 DNA: TGCGCCAGCAGCTTATCTCCAACTGTAAATAATTCACCCCTCCACTTT; CDR3 protein: CASSLSPTVNNSPLHF
clone size: once; D gene: NA; J gene: TRBJ2-1; V gene: TRBV13; CDR3 DNA: TGTGCCAGCAGCTCCGGCGTGGCAATTCATGAGCAGTTCTTC; CDR3 protein: CASSSGVAIHEQFF
clone size: NA; D gene: NA; J gene: TRBJ1-2; V gene: TRBV30; CDR3 DNA: TGTGCCTGCCAGGGTTACTATGGCTACACCTTC; CDR3 protein: CACQGYYGYTF
clone size: NA; D gene: NA; J gene: TRBJ2-2; V gene: TRBV7-3; CDR3 DNA: TGTGCCAGCAGCGGGGGCGGGGAGCTGTTTTTT; CDR3 protein: CASSGGGELFF
clone size: NA; D gene: NA; J gene: TRBJ1-2; V gene: TRBV2; CDR3 DNA: TGTGCCAGCCGGAGGGGAGAGAACTATGGCTACACCTTC; CDR3 protein: CASRRGENYGYTF
clone size: large; D gene: TRBD1; J gene: TRBJ2-7; V gene: TRBV5-6; CDR3 DNA: TGTGCCAGCAGCCTGACAGGGCTCTACGAGCAGTACTTC; CDR3 protein: CASSLTGLYEQYF
clone size: few; D gene: TRBD2; J gene: TRBJ2-7; V gene: TRBV5-1; CDR3 DNA: TGCGCCAGCAGCTTAGAACTAGCGGGGGCCCCCGAGCAGTACTTC; CDR3 protein: CASSLELAGAPEQYF
clone size: few; D gene: NA; J gene: TRBJ2-7; V gene: TRBV5-4; CDR3 DNA: TGTGCCAGCAGCTTGGCGGGGGGACAGGACTACGAGCAGTACTTC; CDR3 protein: CASSLAGGQDYEQYF
clone size: NA; D gene: NA; J gene: TRBJ1-2; V gene: TRBV9; CDR3 DNA: TGTGCCAGCAGCGTAGGACAGATACTGACTTATGGCTACACCTTC; CDR3 protein: CASSVGQILTYGYTF
clone size: NA; D gene: NA; J gene: TRBJ1-3; V gene: TRBV7-2; CDR3 DNA: TGTGCCAGCAGCTTGAGACAGGTCTCTGGAAACACCATATATTTT; CDR3 protein: CASSLRQVSGNTIYF
clone size: NA; D gene: NA; J gene: TRBJ2-3; V gene: TRBV1; CDR3 DNA: TGCACCAGCAGCCAAGTTCGGCAGCGGCCTTACACAGATACGCAGTATTTT; CDR3 protein: CTSSQVRQRPYTDTQYF
clone size: NA; D gene: NA; J gene: TRBJ2-2; V gene: TRBV4-3; CDR3 DNA: TGCGCCAGCAGCCAAGGTAGCGGTGACACCGGGGAGCTGTTTTTT; CDR3 protein: CASSQGSGDTGELFF